This TCR beta chain was found in a study of CD8 T cells in Susac syndrome. The CDR3 loop spans 17 amino acids. V was pared by 0 bases and J by 4 bases, with 13 bases between. Germline CDR1 reads LGHDT; CDR2 reads YNNKEL (reference sequence). Random-hexamer reverse transcription was applied to roughly 0.5 to 1 ug RNA. Using its own MiXCR run on the immunoSEQ multiplex PCR reads, TCRdb lists one record per CDR3 protein. Counted here are over 130,000 distinct CDR3 sequences, more than 85% occurring once; the ten biggest clones make up roughly 0.14%. What was sequenced was CD4+ T cells from PBMCs. This chain links TRBV3-1 with TRBJ2-6; perhaps D is TRBD1 or TRBD2 (6 bases each). The clonotype was recovered from a human donor with Susac syndrome. CDR3 DNA: TGTGCCAGCAGCCAAGATCTGGGGGGCGCGGGGGCCAACGTCCTGACTTTC. It specifies CASSQDLGGAGANVLTF.